This TCR beta chain was sequenced during a study of shared clonotypes between healthy human individuals. Study in general: A couple of women and a few men aged 18 to 49 served as donors.

General study points: Measured sharing among donors was expected to vary with sequencing depth. With four donors compared, 4.5% to 6.5% of naive CD4 clonotypes were shared.

An even split of each subset's genomic DNA across several immunoSEQ plates was performed. Libraries were prepared by immunoSEQ multiplex PCR; TCRdb keeps only in-frame clonotypes and omits some of them. The sample holds over 2 million clones, 85% to 95% seen once. A remark on this clone: The antigen is undetermined.

Trimming stripped 5 bases from V and 5 bases from J, with 19 bases between. The germline CDR1 and CDR2 sequences are MDHEN and SYDVKM. The CDR3 spans 16 residues. The specimen sequenced was naive CD4+ T cells from PBMCs. The subset: CD45RA+ positively selected. The chain recombines TRBV28 with TRBJ1-5; TRBD1 is a possible D gene (6 bases). This TCR was sampled from a man aged 18-30 years in good health. Some clones in this sample may be carry-over from other donors' samples. CDR3 protein: CASSPPGGARYQPQHF. CDR3 nucleotide sequence: TGTGCCAGCAGTCCGCCGGGGGGGGCCAGGTATCAGCCCCAGCATTTT.